This T cell receptor beta chain is from a study of cytomegalovirus exposure and HLA in healthy donors. Across the whole study: Unique TCRs from HLA-typed donors, 80 million to 100 million of them, were held in an early data release.

Germline loops: CDR1 MNHNY, CDR2 SVGAGI (reference sequence). With 0 bases removed from V and 2 bases from J, the gap between germline ends came to 8 bases. The CDR3 length is 14 residues. The PCR made use of 60 Vbeta and 13 Jbeta primers. Clones were read by immunoSEQ multiplex PCR, and TCRdb kept only the in-frame ones, dropping some. This table holds approximately 160,000 clones, 80% found once. Overall study findings and caveats: Reportedly, a later analysis found an Asian-associated ancestry cluster had fewer N-insertions than the approximately 700-donor mean.

Of note for this clone: Its antigen remains unknown.

V is TRBV6-6 and J is TRBJ2-7; D unclear. The specimen was PBMCs. The TCR comes from a man in his thirties or forties in good health and CMV-seropositive. CDR3: CASSYSADPYEQYF. The CDR3 DNA is TGTGCCAGCAGTTACTCCGCGGATCCCTACGAGCAGTACTTC.